Below are 16 T cell receptor beta chains sequenced from a single sample in a study of shared clonotypes between healthy human individuals. Method: immunoSEQ multiplex PCR; TCRdb's copy keeps in-frame clones and lacks some. The sample carries more than 500,000 clones, approximately 96% recorded once. In the naive CD8 group, cells lacked CD45RO and were positively selected for CCR7, so terminally differentiated effector memory CD45RA+ cells were left out. The sequencing sample was made of naive CD8+ T cells sorted from blood. The receptors were gathered from a woman aged 25 to 45 in good health.

The chain uses TRBV5-6 and TRBJ1-4, with D tentatively TRBD1 (5 bases). V gave up 2 bases and J gave up 5 bases, with 16 bases separating them. Looked up from germline, CDR1 is SGHDT and CDR2 is YYEEEE. The CDR3 sequence is 16 residues long. Here the CDR3 DNA reads TGTGCCAGCAGCTTCCACGCCCGGGGGGTCAATGAAAAACTGTTTTTT. Protein product: CASSFHARGVNEKLFF.

The V call is TRBV27, the J call TRBJ1-5, with D hard to call. The germline gives CDR1 MNHEY, CDR2 SMNVEV (reference sequence). V shed 5 bases and J shed 2 bases, with 10 bases lying between them. The CDR3 is 14 residues long. As DNA, the CDR3 is TGTGCCAGCAGTATTGGAAGGGGCAATCAGCCCCAGCATTTT. The encoded protein is CASSIGRGNQPQHF.

This sequence joins TRBV28 and TRBJ2-7, with a tentative D call TRBD2 (6 bases). The CDR3 totals 13 residues. V was trimmed by 8 bases and J by 5 bases, leaving 16 bases between them. Germline CDR1 is MDHEN and CDR2 is SYDVKM. The chain's CDR3 is CASLGEALHEQYF. CDR3 nucleotide sequence: TGTGCCAGCTTGGGGGAGGCTCTTCACGAGCAGTACTTC.

The chain carries TRBV5-1 and TRBJ2-1; 8 nucleotides line up with TRBD2. CDR3 length: 17 residues. V lost 2 bases and J lost 1; bases outside the gene matches: 8. Germline loops: CDR1 SGHRS, CDR2 YFSETQ. The CDR3 region has the DNA TGCGCCAGCAGCTTCGGGCTAGCGGGTGATTCCTACAATGAGCAGTTCTTC. Its protein is CASSFGLAGDSYNEQFF.

This clone was recorded a few times. The chain uses TRBV9 and TRBJ1-3; D ambiguous. Germline loops: CDR1 SGDLS, CDR2 YYNGEE. The CDR3 length is 14 residues. The V end was cut by 0 bases, the J end by 6 bases, with 10 bases between. CDR3 protein: CASSVGGLENTIYF. The CDR3 nucleotides are TGTGCCAGCAGCGTAGGTGGCTTGGAAAACACCATATATTTT.

The chain carries TRBV19 and TRBJ2-7, with TRBD1 identical over 9 bases. Trimming at V came to 9 bases and at J to 5 bases, leaving 11 bases not matched to a gene. Looked up from germline, CDR1 is LNHDA and CDR2 is SQIVND (reference sequence). This CDR3 comprises 14 residues. The CDR3 protein is CASSDRGGYHEQYF. The CDR3 region has the DNA TGTGCCAGCTCGGACAGGGGAGGTTACCACGAGCAGTACTTC.

This chain joins TRBV30 and TRBJ1-1; unclear D gene. This CDR3 spans 13 amino acids. V gave up 0 bases and J gave up 1 base, with 6 bases separating them. The germline gives CDR1 GTSNPN, CDR2 SVGIG (reference sequence). Here the CDR3 reads CAWSVFTNTEAFF. As DNA, the CDR3 is TGTGCCTGGAGTGTATTTACGAACACTGAAGCTTTCTTT.

The chain recombines TRBV28 with TRBJ1-5; no clear D. V lost 5 bases and J 0 bases, leaving 14 bases between the germline ends. This CDR3 region has 16 residues. Germline CDR1 is MDHEN and CDR2 is SYDVKM. CDR3 loop: CASSARTVDSNQPQHF. The DNA of the CDR3 is TGTGCCAGCAGTGCGCGGACGGTCGATAGCAATCAGCCCCAGCATTTT. Full variable domain (outside the CDR3, taken from reference TRBV28 and TRBJ1-5): DVKVTQSSRYLVKRTGEKVFLECVQDMDHENMFWYRQDPGLGLRLIYFSYDVKMKEKGDIPEGYSVSREKKERFSLILESASTNQTSMYLCASSARTVDSNQPQHFGDGTRLSIL.

V and J are TRBV5-8 and TRBJ1-5; D gene ambiguous. Germline V gene data show CDR1 as SGHTS and CDR2 as YDEGEE. This CDR3 spans 15 amino acids. Trimming took off 2 bases at V and 0 bases at J, with 9 bases between the two ends. The CDR3 loop is CASSLYGNSNQPQHF. CDR3 coding DNA: TGTGCCAGCAGCTTATATGGGAATAGCAATCAGCCCCAGCATTTT.

The chain joins TRBV5-6 to TRBJ2-4; D remains ambiguous. Germline V lookup: CDR1 SGHDT, CDR2 YYEEEE. This CDR3 contains 14 residues. V lost 1 base and J lost 7, with 12 bases in between. CDR3 in DNA: TGTGCCAGCAGCTTGACCTTAAACGGGAACATTCAGTACTTC. This sequence encodes CASSLTLNGNIQYF.

This clone appeared a single time. This chain connects TRBV27 to TRBJ2-7; 10 bases line up with TRBD1. In germline, CDR1 is MNHEY, CDR2 SMNVEV (reference sequence). CDR3 length: 15 amino acids. The trim removed 2 bases at V and 3 bases at J, leaving 4 bases unmatched. CDR3 in DNA: TGTGCCAGCAGTTTAGGGACAGGGGATTTCTACGAGCAGTACTTC. It codes for CASSLGTGDFYEQYF.

The J gene is TRBJ2-3, the V gene TRBV4-1; 10 bases line up with TRBD2. Per the germline V gene, CDR1 is MGHRA and CDR2 is YSYEKL. V lost 3 bases and J lost 2; bases outside the gene matches: 20. This CDR3 is 21 amino acids long. This CDR3 is CASSHPLGYQREGVTTDTQYF. The CDR3 nucleotides are TGCGCCAGCAGCCATCCTCTAGGGTATCAGCGGGAGGGGGTAACCACAGATACGCAGTATTTT.

The V call is TRBV13, the J call TRBJ2-7, with 7 bases that match TRBD1. The germline V gene has CDR1 PRHDT and CDR2 FYEKMQ (reference sequence). The trim removed 2 bases at V and 2 bases at J, leaving 12 bases unmatched. The length of the CDR3 is 17 residues. This CDR3 reads CASSLLSRGQEPYEQYF. The CDR3 nucleotides read TGTGCCAGCAGCTTATTATCGAGAGGACAGGAACCCTACGAGCAGTACTTC.

V is TRBV28 and J is TRBJ2-7; TRBD2 matches 8 bases. Germline V lookup: CDR1 MDHEN, CDR2 SYDVKM. The ends lost 3 bases at V and 3 bases at J; junction bases unmatched: 4. The CDR3 spans 14 residues. In nucleotides, the CDR3 is TGTGCCAGCAGTTTCACTAGCGGACTCTACGAGCAGTACTTC. Its protein product is CASSFTSGLYEQYF.

The rearrangement joins TRBV6-6 to TRBJ2-7, with D perhaps matching TRBD2 (6 bases). V was cut by 0 bases and J by 3 bases, with 9 bases left in between. Per germline, CDR1 MNHNY and CDR2 SVGAGI (reference sequence). The CDR3 runs to 14 residues. CDR3 amino acids: CASSYSGGDYEQYF. DNA for the CDR3: TGTGCCAGCAGTTACTCAGGCGGGGACTACGAGCAGTACTTC.

The chain has TRBV7-8 and TRBJ2-7; TRBD2 aligns across 11 bases. Germline CDR1 SGHVS, CDR2 FQNEAQ. The V and J ends lost 1 base and 5 bases, in that order; junction bases with no gene match: 13. CDR3 length equals 18 residues. The CDR3 nucleotides read TGTGCCAGCAGCTTAGGATACGGTAGCGGGAGGGCTTTAGACGAGCAGTACTTC. It encodes CASSLGYGSGRALDEQYF. The entire variable domain, with the rest obtained from reference TRBV7-8 and TRBJ2-7, is as follows: GAGVSQSPRYKVAKRGQDVALRCDPISGHVSLFWYQQALGQGPEFLTYFQNEAQLDKSGLPSDRFFAERPEGSVSTLKIQRTQQEDSAVYLCASSLGYGSGRALDEQYFGPGTRLTVT.